This T cell receptor beta chain appears in the sequencing data of a study of CD8 T cells in Susac syndrome. Trimming shortened V by 4 bases and J by 0 bases, and 7 bases separated the two germline ends. Germline V gives CDR1 LNHDA, CDR2 SQIVND (reference sequence). This CDR3 is built from 15 residues. An amount of RNA that ranged from roughly 0.45 to 1 ug was reverse transcribed with random hexamers. TCRdb used MiXCR to reprocess the immunoSEQ multiplex PCR reads, holding one entry per CDR3 protein. The sample shows about 120,000 distinct CDR3 sequences, 94% of them seen only once. Healthy donors, matched for age and sex, constituted the control group.

This clonotype originated in a human donor in good health. The sample consisted of CD4+ T cells from PBMCs. The chain couples TRBV19 to TRBJ2-6; D uncertain. CDR3 residues: CASSTLSSGANVLTF. Here the CDR3 DNA reads TGTGCCAGTAGTACATTAAGCTCTGGGGCCAACGTCCTGACTTTC.